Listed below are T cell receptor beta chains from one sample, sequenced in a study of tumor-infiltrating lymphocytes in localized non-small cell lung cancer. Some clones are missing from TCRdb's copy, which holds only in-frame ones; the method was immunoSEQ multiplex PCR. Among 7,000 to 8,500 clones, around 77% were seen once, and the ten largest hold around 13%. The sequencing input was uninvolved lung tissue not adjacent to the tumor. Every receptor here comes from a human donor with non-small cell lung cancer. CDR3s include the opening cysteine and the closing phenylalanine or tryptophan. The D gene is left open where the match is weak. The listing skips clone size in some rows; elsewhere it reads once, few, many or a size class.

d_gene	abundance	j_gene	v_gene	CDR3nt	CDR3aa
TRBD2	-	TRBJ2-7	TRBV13	TGTGCCAGCAGCTCCCGGAAGCGGGAGGGTTCGGGGGAGCAGTACTTC	CASSSRKREGSGEQYF
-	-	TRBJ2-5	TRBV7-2	TGTGCCAGCAGCTTACTAGTGGAGACCCAGTACTTC	CASSLLVETQYF
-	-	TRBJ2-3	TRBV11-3	TGTGCCAGCAGCTTAGATCCTCTACCTACTGATACGCAGTATTTT	CASSLDPLPTDTQYF
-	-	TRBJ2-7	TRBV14	TGTGCCAGCAGCCCCCGACAGCTTCCTTTACCCTACGAGCAGTACTTC	CASSPRQLPLPYEQYF
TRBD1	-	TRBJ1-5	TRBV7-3	TGTGCCAGCAGCCCACCGGGACAGGAAAATCAGCCCCAGCATTTT	CASSPPGQENQPQHF
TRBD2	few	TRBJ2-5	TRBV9	TGTGCCAGCAGCGTAGATAGCGGGAGGGGGGAGACCCAGTACTTC	CASSVDSGRGETQYF
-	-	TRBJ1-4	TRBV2	TGTGCCAGCAAGTCCGGCGATTATAATGAAAAACTGTTTTTT	CASKSGDYNEKLFF
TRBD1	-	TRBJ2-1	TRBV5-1	TGCGCCAGCAGCCCGCAAGGGACAGAATACAATGAGCAGTTCTTC	CASSPQGTEYNEQFF
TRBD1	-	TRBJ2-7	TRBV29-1	TGCAGCGTCAACGGGGACAGGGACTTTTACGAGCAGTACTTC	CSVNGDRDFYEQYF
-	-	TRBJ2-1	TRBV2	TGTGCCGGGGGAGCGACATCCTACAATGAGCAGTTCTTC	CAGGATSYNEQFF
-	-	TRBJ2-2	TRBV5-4	TGTGCCAGCAGCAGAGTGGCAGTGGATGCCGGGGAGCTGTTTTTT	CASSRVAVDAGELFF
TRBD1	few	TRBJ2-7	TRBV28	TGTGCCAGCAGACTGACAGGGTTCGAGCAGTACTTC	CASRLTGFEQYF
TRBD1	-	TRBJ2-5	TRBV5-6	TGTGCCAGCAGTGAGACAGGGGGCTATGAGACCCAGTACTTC	CASSETGGYETQYF
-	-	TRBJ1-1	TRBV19	TGTGCCAGTAGTATAAGTTGGGGACTCCAGAACACTGAAGCTTTCTTT	CASSISWGLQNTEAFF
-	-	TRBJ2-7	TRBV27	TGTGCCAGCAGTCTCACGGGACACGGCTCCTACGAGCAGTACTTC	CASSLTGHGSYEQYF
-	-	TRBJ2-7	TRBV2	TGTGCCAGCAGTGAAAACCGGGCGGGCGAGCAGTACTTC	CASSENRAGEQYF
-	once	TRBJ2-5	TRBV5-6	TGTGCCAGCAGCTTGTACGGGGCGCAAGAGACCCAGTACTTC	CASSLYGAQETQYF
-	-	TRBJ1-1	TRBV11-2	TGTGCCAGCAGCTTAGCCGAGAACACTGAAGCTTTCTTT	CASSLAENTEAFF
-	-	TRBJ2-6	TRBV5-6	TGTGCCAGCAGCTTGATCCAGGGCCACTCTGGGGCCAACGTCCTGACTTTC	CASSLIQGHSGANVLTF
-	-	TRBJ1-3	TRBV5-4	TGTGCCAGCAGCTTGGCACAAGGAAACACCATATATTTT	CASSLAQGNTIYF
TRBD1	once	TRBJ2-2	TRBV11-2	TGTGCCAGCAGCCAAAACAGGGGGCAAGCCGGGGAGCTGTTTTTT	CASSQNRGQAGELFF
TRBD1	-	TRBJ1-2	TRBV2	TGTGCCAGCAGTGTTTACAGGGGAAACTATGGCTACACCTTC	CASSVYRGNYGYTF
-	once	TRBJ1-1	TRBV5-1	TGCGCCAGCAGCTTGGAAACTGAAGCTTTCTTT	CASSLETEAFF
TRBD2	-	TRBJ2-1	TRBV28	TGTGCCAGCAGTTCAGGACTAGCGGGAGGGGGTGAGCAGTTCTTC	CASSSGLAGGGEQFF
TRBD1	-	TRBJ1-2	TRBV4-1	TGCGCCAGCAGCCTAGGGACAGGGCTCTATGGCTACACCTTC	CASSLGTGLYGYTF
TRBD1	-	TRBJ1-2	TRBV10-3	TGTGCCATCAGTGATGCCTCCGGGACAGAGGATGGCTACACCTTC	CAISDASGTEDGYTF
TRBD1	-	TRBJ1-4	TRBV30	TGTGCCTGGAGTAGGGGGGGACAGGGCGGTGAAAAACTGTTTTTT	CAWSRGGQGGEKLFF
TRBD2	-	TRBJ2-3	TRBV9	TGTGCCAGCAGCGTAGGAGGGACTATCACAGATACGCAGTATTTT	CASSVGGTITDTQYF
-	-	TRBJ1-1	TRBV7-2	TGTGCCAGCAGCTTGCTATTGGTATTGATGAACACTGAAGCTTTCTTT	CASSLLLVLMNTEAFF